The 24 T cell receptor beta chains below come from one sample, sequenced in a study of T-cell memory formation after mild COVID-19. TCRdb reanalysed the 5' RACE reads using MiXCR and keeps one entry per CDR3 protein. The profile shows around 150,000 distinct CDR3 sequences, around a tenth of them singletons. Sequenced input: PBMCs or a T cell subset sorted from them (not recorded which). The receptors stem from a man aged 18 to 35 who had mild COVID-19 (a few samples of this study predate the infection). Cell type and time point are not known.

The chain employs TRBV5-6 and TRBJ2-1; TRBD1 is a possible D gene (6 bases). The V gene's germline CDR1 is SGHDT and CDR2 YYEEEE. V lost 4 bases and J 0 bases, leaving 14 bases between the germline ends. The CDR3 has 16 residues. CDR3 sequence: CASSVRQESSYNEQFF. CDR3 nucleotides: TGTGCCAGCAGCGTCAGACAGGAAAGCTCCTACAATGAGCAGTTCTTC.

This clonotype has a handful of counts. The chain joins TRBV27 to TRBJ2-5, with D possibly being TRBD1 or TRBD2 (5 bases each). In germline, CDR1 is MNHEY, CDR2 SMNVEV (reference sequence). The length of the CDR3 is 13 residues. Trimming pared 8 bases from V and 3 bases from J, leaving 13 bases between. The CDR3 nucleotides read TGTGCCAGCGCCCCCCGAGGGGAAGAGACCCAGTACTTC. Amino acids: CASAPRGEETQYF.

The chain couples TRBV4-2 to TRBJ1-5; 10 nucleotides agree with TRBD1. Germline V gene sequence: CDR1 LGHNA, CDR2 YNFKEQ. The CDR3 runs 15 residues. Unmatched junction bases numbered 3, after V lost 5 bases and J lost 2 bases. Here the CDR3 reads CASSVDRGGNQPQHF. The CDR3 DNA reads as TGTGCCAGCAGCGTGGACAGGGGGGGCAATCAGCCCCAGCATTTT.

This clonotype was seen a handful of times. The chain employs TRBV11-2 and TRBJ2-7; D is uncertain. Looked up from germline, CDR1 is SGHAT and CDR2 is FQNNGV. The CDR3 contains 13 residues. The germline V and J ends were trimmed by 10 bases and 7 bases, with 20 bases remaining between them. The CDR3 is CATQLGLMGEQYF. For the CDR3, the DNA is TGTGCCACCCAGCTTGGGTTAATGGGGGAGCAGTACTTC.

Here the CDR3 DNA reads TGCAGTGCGACCGGGACTAAAAATGAAAAACTGTTTTTT. Its protein product is CSATGTKNEKLFF. The V call is TRBV20-1, the J call TRBJ1-4, with a tentative D call TRBD1 (5 bases). The CDR3 consists of 13 residues. Per germline, CDR1 DFQATT and CDR2 SNEGSKA (reference sequence). V was shortened by 6 bases and J by 5 bases, with 13 bases between the two germline ends.

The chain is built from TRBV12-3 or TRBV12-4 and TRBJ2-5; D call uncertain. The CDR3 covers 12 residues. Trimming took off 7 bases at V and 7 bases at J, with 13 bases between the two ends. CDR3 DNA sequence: TGTGCCAGCACCCTAGGCCCCTCGACCCAGTACTTC. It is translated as CASTLGPSTQYF.

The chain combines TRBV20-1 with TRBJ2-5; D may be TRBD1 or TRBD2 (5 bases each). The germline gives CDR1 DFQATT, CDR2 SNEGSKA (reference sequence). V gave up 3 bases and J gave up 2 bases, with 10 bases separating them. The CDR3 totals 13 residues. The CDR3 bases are TGCAGTGCTAGGGGGGATAGACAAGAGACCCAGTACTTC. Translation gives CSARGDRQETQYF.

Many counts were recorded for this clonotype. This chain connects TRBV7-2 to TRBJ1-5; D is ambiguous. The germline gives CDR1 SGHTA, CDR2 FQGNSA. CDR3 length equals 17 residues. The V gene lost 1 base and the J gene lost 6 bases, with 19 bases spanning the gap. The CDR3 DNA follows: TGTGCCAGCAGCTTAGGGGTGGGTCCCTGGTCAGGTCAGCCCCAGCATTTT. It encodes CASSLGVGPWSGQPQHF.

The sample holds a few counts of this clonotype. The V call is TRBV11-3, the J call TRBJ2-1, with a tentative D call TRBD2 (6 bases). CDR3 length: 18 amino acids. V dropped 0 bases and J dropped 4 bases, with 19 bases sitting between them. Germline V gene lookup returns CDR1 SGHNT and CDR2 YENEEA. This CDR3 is CASSLDHSGTSRYNEQFF. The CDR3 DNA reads TGTGCCAGCAGCTTAGATCACTCCGGGACTTCCCGTTACAATGAGCAGTTCTTC.

CDR3 region: CASSSWTAQETQYF. CDR3 nucleotides: TGTGCCAGCAGTTCCTGGACCGCTCAAGAGACCCAGTACTTC. The rearrangement links TRBV6-2 or TRBV6-3 to TRBJ2-5; D uncertain. V was trimmed by 4 bases and J by 2 bases, leaving 11 bases between them. Per the germline V gene, CDR1 is MNHEY and CDR2 is SVGEGT. The CDR3 length is 14 residues.

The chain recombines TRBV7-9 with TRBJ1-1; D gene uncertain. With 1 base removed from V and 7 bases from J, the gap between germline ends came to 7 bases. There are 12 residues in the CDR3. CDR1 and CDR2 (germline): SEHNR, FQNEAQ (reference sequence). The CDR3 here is CASSLVYGEAFF. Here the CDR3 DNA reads TGTGCCAGCAGCTTAGTGTACGGTGAAGCTTTCTTT. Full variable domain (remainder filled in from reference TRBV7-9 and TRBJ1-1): DTGVSQNPRHKITKRGQNVTFRCDPISEHNRLYWYRQTLGQGPEFLTYFQNEAQLEKSRLLSDRFSAERPKGSFSTLEIQRTEQGDSAMYLCASSLVYGEAFFGQGTRLTVV.

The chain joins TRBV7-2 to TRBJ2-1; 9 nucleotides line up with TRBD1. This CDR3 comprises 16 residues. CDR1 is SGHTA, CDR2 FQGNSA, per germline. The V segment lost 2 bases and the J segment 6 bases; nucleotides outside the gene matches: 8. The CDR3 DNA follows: TGTGCCAGCAGCTTATTCCGGGACAGGGCGGGCAATGAGCAGTTCTTC. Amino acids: CASSLFRDRAGNEQFF. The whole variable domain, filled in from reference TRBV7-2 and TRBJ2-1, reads GAGVSQSPSNKVTEKGKDVELRCDPISGHTALYWYRQSLGQGLEFLIYFQGNSAPDKSGLPSDRFSAERTGGSVSTLTIQRTQQEDSAVYLCASSLFRDRAGNEQFFGPGTRLTVL.

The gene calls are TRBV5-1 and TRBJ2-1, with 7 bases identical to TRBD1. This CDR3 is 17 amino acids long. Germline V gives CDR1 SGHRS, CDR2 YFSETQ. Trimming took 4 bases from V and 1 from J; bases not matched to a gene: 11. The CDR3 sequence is CASSGYRGVGSYNEQFF. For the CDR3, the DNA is TGCGCCAGCAGCGGATACAGGGGCGTCGGGTCCTACAATGAGCAGTTCTTC. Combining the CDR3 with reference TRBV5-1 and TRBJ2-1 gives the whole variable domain KAGVTQTPRYLIKTRGQQVTLSCSPISGHRSVSWYQQTPGQGLQFLFEYFSETQRNKGNFPGRFSGRQFSNSRSEMNVSTLELGDSALYLCASSGYRGVGSYNEQFFGPGTRLTVL.

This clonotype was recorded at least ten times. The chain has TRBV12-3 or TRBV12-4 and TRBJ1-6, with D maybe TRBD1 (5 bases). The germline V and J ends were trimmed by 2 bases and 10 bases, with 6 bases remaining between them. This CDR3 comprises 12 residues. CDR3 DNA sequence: TGTGCCAGCAGTTTACGGGGCTCACCCCTCCACTTT. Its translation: CASSLRGSPLHF.

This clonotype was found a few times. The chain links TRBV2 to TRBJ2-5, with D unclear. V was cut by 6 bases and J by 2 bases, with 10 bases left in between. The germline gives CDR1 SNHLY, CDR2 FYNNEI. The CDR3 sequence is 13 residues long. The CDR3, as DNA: TGTGCCAGCAGCGCCGGGTCTCAAGAGACCCAGTACTTC. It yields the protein CASSAGSQETQYF. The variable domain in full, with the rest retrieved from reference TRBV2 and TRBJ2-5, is EPEVTQTPSHQVTQMGQEVILRCVPISNHLYFYWYRQILGQKVEFLVSFYNNEISEKSEIFDDQFSVERPDGSNFTLKIRSTKLEDSAMYFCASSAGSQETQYFGPGTRLLVL.

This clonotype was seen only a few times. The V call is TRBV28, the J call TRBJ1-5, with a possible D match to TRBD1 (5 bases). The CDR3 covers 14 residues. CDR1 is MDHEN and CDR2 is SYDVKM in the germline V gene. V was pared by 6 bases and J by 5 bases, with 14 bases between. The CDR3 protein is CASSPSRGDQPQHF. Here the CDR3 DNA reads TGTGCCAGCAGCCCCTCCCGGGGGGATCAGCCCCAGCATTTT.

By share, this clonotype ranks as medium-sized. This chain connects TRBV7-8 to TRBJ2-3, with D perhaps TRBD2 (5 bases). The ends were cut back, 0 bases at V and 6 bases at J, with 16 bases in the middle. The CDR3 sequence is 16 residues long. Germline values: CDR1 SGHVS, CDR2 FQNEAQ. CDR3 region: CASSLAFGSREDTQYF. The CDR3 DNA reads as TGTGCCAGCAGCTTAGCTTTCGGATCGAGGGAGGATACGCAGTATTTT. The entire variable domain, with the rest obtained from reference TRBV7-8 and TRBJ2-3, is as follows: GAGVSQSPRYKVAKRGQDVALRCDPISGHVSLFWYQQALGQGPEFLTYFQNEAQLDKSGLPSDRFFAERPEGSVSTLKIQRTQQEDSAVYLCASSLAFGSREDTQYFGPGTRLTVL.

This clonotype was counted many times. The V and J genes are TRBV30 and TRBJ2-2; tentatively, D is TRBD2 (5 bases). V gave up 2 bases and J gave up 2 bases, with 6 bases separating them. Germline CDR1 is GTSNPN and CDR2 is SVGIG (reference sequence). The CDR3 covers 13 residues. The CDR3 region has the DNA TGTGCCTGGAGTCCGGGAAACACCGGGGAGCTGTTTTTT. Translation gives CAWSPGNTGELFF.

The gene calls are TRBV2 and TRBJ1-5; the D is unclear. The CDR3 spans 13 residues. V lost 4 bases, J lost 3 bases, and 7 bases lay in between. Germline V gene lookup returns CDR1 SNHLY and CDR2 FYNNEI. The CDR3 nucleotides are TGTGCCAGCAGTGTGGAAGACAATCAGCCCCAGCATTTT. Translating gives CASSVEDNQPQHF.

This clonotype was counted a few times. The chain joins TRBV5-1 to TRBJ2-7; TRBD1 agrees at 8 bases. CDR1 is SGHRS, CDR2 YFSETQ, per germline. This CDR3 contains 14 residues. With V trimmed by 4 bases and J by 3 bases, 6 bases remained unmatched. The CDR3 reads CASSGGQAFYEQYF. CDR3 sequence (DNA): TGCGCCAGCAGCGGGGGACAGGCCTTCTACGAGCAGTACTTC.

CDR3 region: CATSRAPAGYEQYF. CDR3 DNA sequence: TGTGCCACCAGCAGAGCCCCGGCTGGCTACGAGCAGTACTTC. The rearrangement joins TRBV15 to TRBJ2-7; D gene unclear. CDR3 length equals 14 residues. Per the germline V gene, CDR1 is LNHNV and CDR2 is YYDKDF (reference sequence). V was shortened by 1 base and J by 3 bases, with 10 bases between the two germline ends.

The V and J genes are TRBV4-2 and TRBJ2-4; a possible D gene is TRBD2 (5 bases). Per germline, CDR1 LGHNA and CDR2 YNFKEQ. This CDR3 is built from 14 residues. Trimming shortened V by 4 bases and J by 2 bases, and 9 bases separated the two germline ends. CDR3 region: CASSPSGPKNIQYF. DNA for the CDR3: TGTGCCAGCAGCCCCAGCGGTCCCAAAAACATTCAGTACTTC.

The CDR3 DNA reads TGTGCCAGCAGCCGGGACGGGGGCGAGACCCAGTACTTC. This gives the protein CASSRDGGETQYF. The gene calls are TRBV3-1 and TRBJ2-5; D could derive from TRBD1 or TRBD2 (6 bases each). The CDR3 extends over 13 amino acids. Germline values: CDR1 LGHDT, CDR2 YNNKEL (reference sequence). The V and J ends lost 4 bases and 5 bases respectively, with 11 bases between them.

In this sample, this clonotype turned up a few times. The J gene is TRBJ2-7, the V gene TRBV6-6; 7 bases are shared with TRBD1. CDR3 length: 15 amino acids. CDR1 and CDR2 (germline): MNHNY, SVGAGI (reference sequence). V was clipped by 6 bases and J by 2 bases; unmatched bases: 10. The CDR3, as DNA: TGTGCCAGCAGAATTGGGGGACAGCGAGCCTACGAGCAGTACGTC. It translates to CASRIGGQRAYEQYV.